This TCR beta chain derives from a study of T cells in Graves' hyperthyroidism and ophthalmopathy. This clonotype was recorded many times. Amplified TCR beta CDR3 regions derived from RNA transcripts. Carried out on the TCR CDR3, a first-round RT-PCR used the HTBI primer set. TCRdb redid the calling of the multiplex PCR reads with MiXCR, one entry per CDR3 protein. This repertoire shows a few hundred thousand distinct CDR3 sequences, about 15% found once; its top ten account for about 33%. In patients aged 18 to 65, hyperthyroidism was newly diagnosed, with duration under 2 months. The CDR3 sequence is 14 residues long. Germline CDR1 MDHEN, CDR2 SYDVKM. J lost 0 bases, V lost 8 bases, and 7 bases had no gene match.

This chain links TRBV28 with TRBJ2-7; 7 nucleotides align to TRBD2. The material sequenced was blood. The source of this sequence is a woman aged 30 to 39 with Graves' hyperthyroidism. The CDR3 DNA reads TGTGCCAGCCTCGCTAGCGGTAGCTCCTACGAGCAGTACTTC. It encodes CASLASGSSYEQYF.